This T cell receptor beta chain came from a study of identical twins. The CDR3 sequence is 15 residues long. Unmatched junction bases numbered 5, after V lost 1 base and J lost 2 bases. CDR1 and CDR2 from the germline V gene are SGHRS and YFSETQ. TCRdb processed the 5' RACE reads anew with MiXCR; each CDR3 protein has one entry. This repertoire shows approximately 490,000 distinct CDR3 sequences, 20% to 25% found once; its top ten account for roughly 0.5%. The sample also formed part of further work on yellow fever vaccine responses in identical twins.

This TCR was sampled from a woman between 18 and 29 years old in good health. The sample consisted of CD4+ T cells sorted from blood. The chain has TRBV5-1 and TRBJ2-7; 8 bases agree with TRBD2. Here the CDR3 DNA reads TGCGCCAGCAGCTTGAGCACTAGCGGCACCTACGAGCAGTACTTC. It specifies CASSLSTSGTYEQYF. The full variable domain, with the rest looked up from reference TRBV5-1 and TRBJ2-7, is KAGVTQTPRYLIKTRGQQVTLSCSPISGHRSVSWYQQTPGQGLQFLFEYFSETQRNKGNFPGRFSGRQFSNSRSEMNVSTLELGDSALYLCASSLSTSGTYEQYFGPGTRLTVT.